Below, 11 T cell receptor beta chains from the same sample are listed, as sequenced in a study of blood T cell repertoires in COVID-19. Only in-frame clones appear in the TCRdb table, and some are missing; sequencing was by immunoSEQ multiplex PCR. The repertoire holds around 50,000 clones, with approximately 80% as singletons. The sequenced sample consisted of peripheral blood. These receptors all come from an elderly man with COVID-19, enrolled during active disease.

This clone was seen more than once but under ten times. The chain joins TRBV7-8 to TRBJ2-3; TRBD2 agrees at 10 bases. Trimming at V came to 4 bases and at J to 0 bases, leaving 13 bases not matched to a gene. CDR1 is SGHVS and CDR2 is FQNEAQ in the germline V gene. The CDR3 runs 19 residues. The CDR3 loop reads CASSSILAGAPLSTDTQYF. CDR3 DNA sequence: TGTGCCAGCAGCTCGATTCTAGCGGGAGCCCCCCTAAGCACAGATACGCAGTATTTT.

The rearrangement uses TRBV19 and TRBJ2-7, with 7 bases matching TRBD1. This CDR3 spans 14 amino acids. Trimming took 3 bases from V and 1 from J; bases not matched to a gene: 3. Germline V lookup: CDR1 LNHDA, CDR2 SQIVND (reference sequence). CDR3 coding DNA: TGTGCCAGTAGTATCGAGACAGGGTCCTACGAGCAGTACTTC. Amino acid sequence: CASSIETGSYEQYF.

V usage is TRBV5-4 and J usage is TRBJ2-2; 7 bases agree with TRBD1. Per germline, CDR1 SGHNT and CDR2 YYREEE (reference sequence). With 2 bases clipped from V and 4 bases from J, the junction kept 5 bases outside the gene matches. The CDR3 runs 15 residues. Here the CDR3 DNA reads TGTGCCAGCAGCTTTCTGACAGGGTCCACCGGGGAGCTGTTTTTT. Protein: CASSFLTGSTGELFF.

The genes are TRBV27 and TRBJ2-3; the match to TRBD2 covers 8 bases. Germline loops: CDR1 MNHEY, CDR2 SMNVEV (reference sequence). The junction had 2 bases not matched to a gene; V was cut back by 2 bases and J by 4 bases. The CDR3 runs to 14 residues. The DNA of the CDR3 is TGTGCCAGCAGTTTAAACGGGGGGGCAGATACGCAGTATTTT. Translation gives CASSLNGGADTQYF.

This chain uses TRBV19 with TRBJ1-1; 7 bases match TRBD1. The CDR3 has 14 residues. CDR1 LNHDA and CDR2 SQIVND come from the germline V gene (reference sequence). Losses at the gene ends were 5 bases for V and 1 base for J; bases not matched to a gene: 4. The CDR3 coding sequence is TGTGCCAGTAGTTCCTGGACAGGGAACACTGAAGCTTTCTTT. Translation: CASSSWTGNTEAFF.

V is TRBV14 and J is TRBJ2-2; 10 bases are a match to TRBD2. The CDR3 covers 17 residues. Germline values: CDR1 SGHDN, CDR2 FVKESK. V trimming: 0 bases; J trimming: 7 bases; junction bases outside the gene matches: 8. The chain's CDR3 is CASSQDPLAGEIGELFF. For the CDR3, the DNA is TGTGCCAGCAGCCAAGATCCCCTAGCGGGAGAAATCGGGGAGCTGTTTTTT.

This sequence joins TRBV12-3 or TRBV12-4 and TRBJ1-2; D unresolved. The V end was cut by 3 bases, the J end by 7 bases, with 12 bases between. CDR3 length: 13 residues. The CDR3 is CASSFGGRVGYTF. CDR3 in DNA: TGTGCCAGCAGTTTCGGAGGTAGGGTTGGCTACACCTTC.

This sequence joins TRBV7-8 and TRBJ1-5; D is unclear. Between the trimmed V and J ends, which lost 1 base and 7 bases, there was a span of 17 bases. The CDR3 spans 16 residues. The germline CDR1 and CDR2 sequences are SGHVS and FQNEAQ. The chain's CDR3 is CASSLDPGTRGQPQHF. The CDR3 DNA reads as TGTGCCAGCAGCTTAGATCCGGGTACAAGAGGACAGCCCCAGCATTTT.

The rearrangement uses TRBV5-3 and TRBJ2-1; TRBD2 agrees at 16 bases. TRBV5-3 is given ORF status, its function remaining uncertain. Trimming cost V 2 bases and J 8 bases; bases outside gene matches: 7. The CDR3 is made up of 17 amino acids. The CDR3 is CARSFTPGLAGGDEQFF. The DNA for the CDR3 is TGTGCCAGAAGCTTTACCCCGGGACTAGCGGGGGGGGATGAGCAGTTCTTC.

J is TRBJ1-5 and V is TRBV3-1 (or the pseudogene TRBV3-2), with D possibly being TRBD1 (6 bases). From germline, CDR1 is LGHDT and CDR2 YNNKEL (reference sequence). Trimming took off 4 bases at V and 4 bases at J, with 8 bases between the two ends. The CDR3 is 13 residues long. The CDR3 here is CASSPTGNQPQHF. Here the CDR3 DNA reads TGTGCCAGCAGCCCTACAGGGAATCAGCCCCAGCATTTT.

This chain uses TRBV2 with TRBJ1-5; D not certain. Trimming stripped 5 bases from V and 0 bases from J, with 8 bases between. The V gene's germline CDR1 is SNHLY and CDR2 FYNNEI. The CDR3 has 14 residues. The CDR3 DNA follows: TGTGCCAGCAGTTTCGGGATTAGCAATCAGCCCCAGCATTTT. Its protein is CASSFGISNQPQHF.